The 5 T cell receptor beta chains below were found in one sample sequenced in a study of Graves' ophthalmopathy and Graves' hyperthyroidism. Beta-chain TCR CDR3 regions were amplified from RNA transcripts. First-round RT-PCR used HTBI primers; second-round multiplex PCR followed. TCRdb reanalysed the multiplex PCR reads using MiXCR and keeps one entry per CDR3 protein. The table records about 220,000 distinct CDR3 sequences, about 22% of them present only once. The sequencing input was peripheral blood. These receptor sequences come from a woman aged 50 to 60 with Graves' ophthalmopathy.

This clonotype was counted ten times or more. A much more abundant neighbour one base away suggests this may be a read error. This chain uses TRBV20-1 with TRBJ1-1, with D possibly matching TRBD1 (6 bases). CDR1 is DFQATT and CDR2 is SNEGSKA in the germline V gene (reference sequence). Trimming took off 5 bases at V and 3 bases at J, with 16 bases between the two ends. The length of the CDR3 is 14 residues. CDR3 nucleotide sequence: TGCAGTGCTCCGGTCGGGGGGCAGGACACTGAAGCTTTCTTT. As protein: CSAPVGGQDTEAFF.

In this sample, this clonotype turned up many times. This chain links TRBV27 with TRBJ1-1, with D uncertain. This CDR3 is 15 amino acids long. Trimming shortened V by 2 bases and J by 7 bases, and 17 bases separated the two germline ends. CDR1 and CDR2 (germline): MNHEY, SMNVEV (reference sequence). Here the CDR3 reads CASSLNPAVRGEAFF. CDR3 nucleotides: TGTGCCAGCAGTTTAAATCCGGCGGTCCGGGGTGAAGCTTTCTTT.

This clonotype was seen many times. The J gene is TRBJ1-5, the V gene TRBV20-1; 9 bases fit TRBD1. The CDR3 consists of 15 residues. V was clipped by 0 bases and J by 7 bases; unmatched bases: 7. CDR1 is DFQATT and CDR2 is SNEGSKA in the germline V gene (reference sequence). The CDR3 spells CSARDRDRALQPQHF. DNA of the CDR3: TGCAGTGCTAGAGACCGGGACAGGGCTCTGCAGCCCCAGCATTTT.

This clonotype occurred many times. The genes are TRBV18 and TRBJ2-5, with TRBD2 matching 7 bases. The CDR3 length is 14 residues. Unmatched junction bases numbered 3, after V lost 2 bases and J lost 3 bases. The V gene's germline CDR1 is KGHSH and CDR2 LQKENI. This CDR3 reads CASSPMSGKETQYF. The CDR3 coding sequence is TGTGCCAGCTCACCAATGAGCGGGAAAGAGACCCAGTACTTC. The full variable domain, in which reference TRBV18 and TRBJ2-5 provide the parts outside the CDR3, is NAGVMQNPRHLVRRRGQEARLRCSPMKGHSHVYWYRQLPEEGLKFMVYLQKENIIDESGMPKERFSAEFPKEGPSILRIQQVVRGDSAAYFCASSPMSGKETQYFGPGTRLLVL.

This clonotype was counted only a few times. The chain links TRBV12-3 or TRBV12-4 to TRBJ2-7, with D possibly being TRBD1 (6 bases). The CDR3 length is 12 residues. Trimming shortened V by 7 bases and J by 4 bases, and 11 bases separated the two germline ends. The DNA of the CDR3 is TGTGCCAGCAAAAAACAGGGATACGAGCAGTACTTC. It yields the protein CASKKQGYEQYF.